This paragraph covers one T cell receptor (beta chain) sequence. Looked up from germline, CDR1 is SNHLY and CDR2 is FYNNEI. V was cut by 4 bases and J by 0 bases, with 9 bases left in between. There are 14 residues in the CDR3. The table came from immunoSEQ multiplex PCR; TCRdb's copy has only in-frame clones and leaves some out. The sample yields under 200,000 clones, roughly 92% seen once. The data were obtained in a study of T cell responses to AZD1222 COVID-19 vaccine. This sequence was found in an adult in good health. Sequencing used peripheral blood, obtained on day 0 of AZD1222 vaccination. This rearrangement joins TRBV2 to TRBJ1-1; D uncertain. The CDR3 DNA follows: TGTGCCAGCAGTGTACAGAATCTGAACACTGAAGCTTTCTTT. Amino acids: CASSVQNLNTEAFF.